These 7 T cell receptor beta chains were all obtained from the same sample, sequenced in a study of blood T cell repertoires in COVID-19. The repertoire was sequenced with immunoSEQ multiplex PCR; TCRdb's copy has only in-frame clones and lacks some. Of around 300,000 clones in the sample, 88% were seen once. Material for sequencing was PBMCs or T cells enriched from blood (not recorded which). These receptors originate from a woman in her sixties or seventies in a cohort exposed to, infected with or recovered from COVID-19 (not recorded which).

The chain carries TRBV7-2 and TRBJ2-6, with 9 bases identical to TRBD2. Looked up from germline, CDR1 is SGHTA and CDR2 is FQGNSA. This CDR3 is built from 18 residues. V trimming: 1 base; J trimming: 4 bases; junction bases outside the gene matches: 8. As DNA, the CDR3 is TGTGCCAGCAGCTTAGTCGCGGGAGGGCCGGAAGGGGCCAACGTCCTGACTTTC. Its protein is CASSLVAGGPEGANVLTF.

This chain connects TRBV7-9 to TRBJ1-3; D might be TRBD1 (5 bases). CDR3 length: 16 amino acids. V was pared by 5 bases and J by 0 bases, with 14 bases between. Germline loops: CDR1 SEHNR, CDR2 FQNEAQ (reference sequence). CDR3: CASSALGGSSGNTIYF. As DNA, the CDR3 is TGTGCCAGCAGCGCCCTCGGGGGGTCCTCTGGAAACACCATATATTTT.

The rearrangement links TRBV30 to TRBJ1-5; TRBD1 is a possible D gene (5 bases). V dropped 1 base and J dropped 0 bases, with 10 bases sitting between them. Germline loops: CDR1 GTSNPN, CDR2 SVGIG (reference sequence). The CDR3 is made up of 15 amino acids. The CDR3 bases are TGTGCCTGGAGTGAAGACAGACATAGCAATCAGCCCCAGCATTTT. Translating it yields CAWSEDRHSNQPQHF.

V usage is TRBV5-4 and J usage is TRBJ2-7; 11 bases fit TRBD1. The V segment lost 1 base and the J segment 2 bases; nucleotides outside the gene matches: 5. Germline V gene data show CDR1 as SGHNT and CDR2 as YYREEE (reference sequence). The CDR3 is 16 amino acids. The CDR3 spells CASSLWGQGGPYEQYF. CDR3 sequence (DNA): TGTGCCAGCAGCTTGTGGGGACAGGGGGGCCCCTACGAGCAGTACTTC.

This sequence joins TRBV28 and TRBJ2-7; 7 bases fit TRBD1. The V gene's germline CDR1 is MDHEN and CDR2 SYDVKM. CDR3 size: 12 residues. V trimming: 5 bases; J trimming: 6 bases; junction bases outside the gene matches: 4. This chain's CDR3 is CASSATGVEQYF. In DNA form, the CDR3 reads TGTGCCAGCAGTGCCACAGGGGTCGAGCAGTACTTC. The whole variable domain, filled in from reference TRBV28 and TRBJ2-7, reads DVKVTQSSRYLVKRTGEKVFLECVQDMDHENMFWYRQDPGLGLRLIYFSYDVKMKEKGDIPEGYSVSREKKERFSLILESASTNQTSMYLCASSATGVEQYFGPGTRLTVT.

This chain connects TRBV28 to TRBJ1-1, with D unresolved. The CDR3 loop spans 15 amino acids. V was cut by 4 bases and J by 1 base, with 13 bases left in between. The germline V gene has CDR1 MDHEN and CDR2 SYDVKM. The CDR3 DNA sequence: TGTGCCAGCAGTTCCCCGAGTCTAGGGAACACTGAAGCTTTCTTT. Amino acid sequence: CASSSPSLGNTEAFF.

This chain joins TRBV21-1 and TRBJ2-5; the DNA was not compared with TRBD2, the D call given in the table. TRBV21-1 is a pseudogene locus. There are 17 residues in the CDR3. CDR3 loop: CASSNGPSGLAGETQYF. Here the CDR3 DNA reads TGTGCCAGCAGCAATGGGCCGAGCGGACTAGCGGGAGAGACCCAGTACTTC.